The rows below give T cell receptor beta chains drawn from one sample of a study of T cells after yellow fever vaccination. TCRdb redid the calling of the 5' RACE reads with MiXCR, one entry per CDR3 protein. This table holds hundreds of thousands of distinct CDR3 sequences, roughly a sixth found once. The sample consisted of PBMCs, taken less than 6 days after the first yellow fever vaccination. The receptors originated from a man between 18 and 29 years old who received the YFV17D yellow fever vaccine. CDR3s leave out the opening cysteine and the closing phenylalanine or tryptophan. The D gene is left open where the match is weak. Where a row states a size, it is once, few, many or the class of an expanded clone; other rows omit it.

d_gene	j_gene	len	abundance	v_gene	CDR3aa
-	TRBJ1-4	13	-	TRBV6-1	ASSVVGANNEKLF
TRBD1	TRBJ2-2	13	-	TRBV12-3/TRBV12-4	ASKRTGEGGGELF
-	TRBJ2-4	9	few	TRBV2	ASRAGHIQY
-	TRBJ1-1	11	few	TRBV5-1	ASSILSGDEAF
-	TRBJ2-7	9	few	TRBV7-2	ASSFAREQY
TRBD1	TRBJ1-5	13	few	TRBV7-2	ASTLRTGGRQPQH
-	TRBJ2-5	13	-	TRBV6-4	ASSDLPGAQETQY
-	TRBJ2-4	11	few	TRBV18	ASSLPGANIQY
TRBD1	TRBJ1-4	12	-	TRBV6-1	ASSTGQRTEKLF
TRBD2	TRBJ2-5	12	few	TRBV27	ASRRAGRGETQY
-	TRBJ2-1	13	-	TRBV20-1	SARDGHRSYNEQF
-	TRBJ1-5	11	few	TRBV4-3	ASSQDPEQPQH
-	TRBJ2-1	11	-	TRBV6-1	AISPSSYNEQF
TRBD1	TRBJ1-5	12	-	TRBV28	ASSPSTGDQPQH
TRBD2	TRBJ2-7	13	-	TRBV3-1	ASSQMVAGRYEQY
-	TRBJ2-7	12	few	TRBV4-1	ASSTLEVPYEQY
-	TRBJ1-2	12	few	TRBV5-1	ASSLNGAQDGYT
-	TRBJ1-4	13	-	TRBV10-3	AISETQTTNEKLF